The next 24 T cell receptor beta chains were all read from a single sample in a study of blood T cell repertoires in COVID-19. Profiling relied on immunoSEQ multiplex PCR, and the TCRdb table lists in-frame clones only, not all of them. This table has around 190,000 clones, about four fifths appearing once. The sequencing input was peripheral blood. All receptors derive from a woman aged 40 to 49 with COVID-19, enrolled during active disease.

The chain employs TRBV12-5 and TRBJ2-3; a possible D gene is TRBD2 (5 bases). CDR1 is LGHNT, CDR2 FRNRAP, per germline. This CDR3 spans 12 amino acids. V lost 6 bases and J 6 bases, leaving 10 bases between the germline ends. The CDR3 nucleotides read TGTGCTAGTGGCCCTAGCCTGGATACGCAGTATTTT. Encoded protein: CASGPSLDTQYF. Drawing the rest from reference TRBV12-5 and TRBJ2-3, the complete variable domain is DARVTQTPRHKVTEMGQEVTMRCQPILGHNTVFWYRQTMMQGLELLAYFRNRAPLDDSGMPKDRFSAEMPDATLATLKIQPSEPRDSAVYFCASGPSLDTQYFGPGTRLTVL.

The chain employs TRBV2 and TRBJ2-5; perhaps TRBD1 as D (5 bases). Trimming pared 8 bases from V and 0 bases from J, leaving 10 bases between. The germline gives CDR1 SNHLY, CDR2 FYNNEI. The CDR3 extends over 13 amino acids. The CDR3 DNA is TGTGCCAGCCATAGACAGTACCAAGAGACCCAGTACTTC. Its translation: CASHRQYQETQYF.

CDR3 nucleotides: TGTGCCAGCAGCCTGGGACTGCACACCGGGGAGCTGTTTTTT. Translating gives CASSLGLHTGELFF. The chain uses TRBV6-5 and TRBJ2-2; D might be TRBD2 (6 bases). V lost 6 bases and J lost 3, with 11 bases in between. The V gene's germline CDR1 is MNHEY and CDR2 SVGAGI. The CDR3 has 14 residues.

The chain couples TRBV7-3 to TRBJ2-5; D is unresolved. In germline, CDR1 is SGHTA, CDR2 FQGTGA. Trimming took off 0 bases at V and 3 bases at J, with 8 bases between the two ends. This CDR3 region has 14 residues. CDR3 in DNA: TGTGCCAGCAGCTTAACTGGCAGGAAAGAGACCCAGTACTTC. Amino acids: CASSLTGRKETQYF.

The V call is TRBV7-9, the J call TRBJ2-3, with a possible D match to TRBD1 (6 bases). The CDR3 is 18 residues long. The V gene lost 5 bases and the J gene lost 4 bases, with 25 bases spanning the gap. CDR1 and CDR2 (germline): SEHNR, FQNEAQ (reference sequence). DNA for the CDR3: TGTGCCAGCAGCCCCCCGGGCGGACAGCTGGGGGTCCCAGATACGCAGTATTTT. Protein product: CASSPPGGQLGVPDTQYF.

The chain uses TRBV7-8 and TRBJ1-1, with TRBD1 as a possible D gene (5 bases). V was pared by 5 bases and J by 5 bases, with 12 bases between. Germline V gene lookup returns CDR1 SGHVS and CDR2 FQNEAQ. The CDR3 sequence is 13 residues long. The CDR3 spells CASSPKGRTEAFF. The CDR3 nucleotides read TGTGCCAGCAGCCCTAAGGGGAGGACTGAAGCTTTCTTT.

V usage is TRBV7-6 and J usage is TRBJ1-4; possibly TRBD1 for D (5 bases). Germline V lookup: CDR1 SGHVS, CDR2 FNYEAQ. The length of the CDR3 is 16 residues. V shed 5 bases and J shed 7 bases, with 20 bases lying between them. CDR3 sequence: CASSPLVGGSGEKLFF. Here the CDR3 DNA reads TGTGCCAGCAGCCCGCTAGTGGGGGGGAGCGGTGAAAAACTGTTTTTT. Full variable domain (rest looked up from reference TRBV7-6 and TRBJ1-4): GAGVSQSPRYKVTKRGQDVALRCDPISGHVSLYWYRQALGQGPEFLTYFNYEAQQDKSGLPNDRFSAERPEGSISTLTIQRTEQRDSAMYRCASSPLVGGSGEKLFFGSGTQLSVL.

The V gene is TRBV30, the J gene TRBJ2-1; 7 bases map to TRBD2. Trimming removed 5 bases from V and 8 bases from J; junction bases left unmatched: 15. Per the germline V gene, CDR1 is GTSNPN and CDR2 is SVGIG (reference sequence). The CDR3 has 15 amino acids. In nucleotides, the CDR3 is TGTGCCTGGGGAAAGGGCGGGAGCTGGGTAGATGAGCAGTTCTTC. Protein product: CAWGKGGSWVDEQFF.

This clone was detected only once. The V call is TRBV10-3, the J call TRBJ2-7; D is undetermined. Per germline, CDR1 ENHRY and CDR2 SYGVKD. V was shortened by 4 bases and J by 4 bases, with 5 bases between the two germline ends. The CDR3 length is 11 residues. CDR3 in DNA: TGTGCCATCAGTGGGAGTTACGAGCAGTACTTC. Amino acid sequence: CAISGSYEQYF.

This rearrangement joins TRBV28 to TRBJ2-5; 7 nucleotides agree with TRBD2. Germline CDR1 reads MDHEN; CDR2 reads SYDVKM. Germline trimming cut 5 bases from V and 5 bases from J; bases unmatched to any gene: 8. The CDR3 loop spans 14 amino acids. The CDR3 loop reads CASSLGGLRETQYF. DNA for the CDR3: TGTGCCAGCAGTCTGGGGGGGTTGAGGGAGACCCAGTACTTC.

The V gene is TRBV6-5, the J gene TRBJ2-3; 9 positions agree with TRBD1. Germline V gene sequence: CDR1 MNHEY, CDR2 SVGAGI. The trim removed 0 bases at V and 7 bases at J, leaving 5 bases unmatched. The CDR3 spans 15 residues. The CDR3 DNA is TGTGCCAGCAGTTACTCGGGACAGGGTACGAATACGCAGTATTTT. Residues: CASSYSGQGTNTQYF.

Here the CDR3 reads CASTSPSGSADTQYF. The CDR3 coding sequence is TGTGCCAGCACCTCCCCCAGCGGGAGTGCAGATACGCAGTATTTT. The chain has TRBV6-5 and TRBJ2-3; TRBD2 aligns across 8 bases. Germline CDR1 reads MNHEY; CDR2 reads SVGAGI. This CDR3 is built from 15 residues. V trimming: 7 bases; J trimming: 4 bases; junction bases outside the gene matches: 10.

The chain recombines TRBV6-2 or TRBV6-3 with TRBJ2-2, with 7 bases aligning to TRBD2. The germline V gene encodes CDR1 MNHEY and CDR2 SVGEGT. The CDR3 spans 18 residues. With V trimmed by 5 bases and J by 7 bases, 19 bases remained unmatched. CDR3 region: CASSLYPAGVFSGGELFF. DNA of the CDR3: TGTGCCAGCAGTCTCTATCCTGCGGGAGTATTTAGCGGCGGGGAGCTGTTTTTT.

The chain joins TRBV6-1 to TRBJ2-5; D gene unclear. CDR1 and CDR2 from the germline V gene are MNHNS and SASEGT. The V and J ends lost 0 bases and 0 bases respectively, with 5 bases between them. The CDR3 loop spans 14 amino acids. CDR3 sequence reads: CASSEARYQETQYF. In DNA, the CDR3 is TGTGCCAGCAGTGAAGCTCGGTACCAAGAGACCCAGTACTTC.

This clone appeared once. V gene TRBV20-1 combines with J gene TRBJ1-5, with D perhaps matching TRBD1 (6 bases). With 3 bases removed from V and 1 base from J, the gap between germline ends came to 10 bases. CDR1 is DFQATT, CDR2 SNEGSKA, per germline (reference sequence). The length of the CDR3 is 14 residues. CDR3 in amino acids: CSASIGQSNQPQHF. CDR3 DNA: TGCAGTGCTAGTATTGGACAGAGCAATCAGCCCCAGCATTTT.

This chain joins TRBV5-5 and TRBJ1-3; the D is unclear. Germline lookup yields CDR1 SGHKS and CDR2 YYEKEE (reference sequence). The length of the CDR3 is 15 residues. Trimming left V 0 bases short and J 2 bases short, with 9 bases between. CDR3 sequence reads: CASSLVGGTGNTIYF. In nucleotides, the CDR3 is TGTGCCAGCAGCTTGGTGGGCGGGACTGGAAACACCATATATTTT. The entire variable domain, with the rest obtained from reference TRBV5-5 and TRBJ1-3, is as follows: DAGVTQSPTHLIKTRGQQVTLRCSPISGHKSVSWYQQVLGQGPQFIFQYYEKEERGRGNFPDRFSARQFPNYSSELNVNALLLGDSALYLCASSLVGGTGNTIYFGEGSWLTVV.

In its sample, this clone was seen a few times. The CDR3, as DNA: TGTGCCAGCACCCCCGGTCAGGGGGCTCATTCACCCCTCCACTTT. Its translation: CASTPGQGAHSPLHF. This rearrangement joins TRBV28 to TRBJ1-6, with 8 positions matching TRBD1. The V segment lost 7 bases and the J segment 8 bases; nucleotides outside the gene matches: 10. This CDR3 has 15 residues. Germline CDR1 reads MDHEN; CDR2 reads SYDVKM.

This chain links TRBV5-4 with TRBJ1-6; possibly TRBD1 for D (6 bases). The CDR3 spans 13 residues. V gave up 8 bases and J gave up 8 bases, with 14 bases separating them. Per germline, CDR1 SGHNT and CDR2 YYREEE (reference sequence). The CDR3 loop is CASTYEGDSPLHF. Written as DNA, the CDR3 is TGTGCCAGTACCTACGAGGGGGATTCACCCCTCCACTTT. Full variable domain (outside the CDR3, taken from reference TRBV5-4 and TRBJ1-6): ETGVTQSPTHLIKTRGQQVTLRCSSQSGHNTVSWYQQALGQGPQFIFQYYREEENGRGNFPPRFSGLQFPNYSSELNVNALELDDSALYLCASTYEGDSPLHFGNGTRLTVT.

The V and J genes are TRBV15 and TRBJ2-4, with 7 bases matching TRBD1. The CDR3 runs 14 residues. CDR1 LNHNV and CDR2 YYDKDF come from the germline V gene (reference sequence). V dropped 1 base and J dropped 7; count of bases not matched to a gene: 4. The CDR3 sequence: CATSRGRGINIQYF. CDR3 nucleotides: TGTGCCACCAGCAGAGGCAGGGGGATCAACATTCAGTACTTC.

This chain links TRBV19 with TRBJ1-2; 8 bases agree with TRBD1. CDR1 is LNHDA and CDR2 is SQIVND in the germline V gene (reference sequence). The J segment lost 3 bases and the V segment lost 6 bases, leaving 6 bases of the junction unmatched. CDR3 length: 14 amino acids. CDR3 nucleotides: TGTGCCAGTAGCCGACAGGGGTTAGACTATGGCTACACCTTC. Translated, it gives CASSRQGLDYGYTF.

This clone showed up just once. The chain links TRBV10-3 to TRBJ2-7, with D perhaps TRBD1 (5 bases). CDR1 is ENHRY and CDR2 is SYGVKD in the germline V gene. CDR3 size: 11 residues. V lost 9 bases, J lost 2 bases, and 8 bases lay in between. As DNA, the CDR3 is TGTGCCATAGACAGCACCTACGAGCAGTACGTC. Translation: CAIDSTYEQYV.

The chain carries TRBV30 and TRBJ1-4, with 7 bases identical to TRBD1. V was pared by 4 bases and J by 5 bases, with 10 bases of the junction left unmatched. Germline CDR1 reads GTSNPN; CDR2 reads SVGIG (reference sequence). The CDR3 runs to 15 residues. The CDR3 DNA sequence: TGTGCCTGGACTAAACAGGGGCGGCGGAATGAAAAACTGTTTTTT. Translated: CAWTKQGRRNEKLFF.

This sequence joins TRBV14 and TRBJ2-7; TRBD1 aligns across 10 bases. Trimming took 4 bases from V and 9 from J; bases not matched to a gene: 9. CDR3 size: 14 residues. Germline V gives CDR1 SGHDN, CDR2 FVKESK. The CDR3 DNA reads as TGTGCCAGCAGCCTTTCCGGGACAGGGGTGGTGCAGTACTTC. Translating it yields CASSLSGTGVVQYF. Looking up the rest from reference TRBV14 and TRBJ2-7 gives the full variable domain: EAGVTQFPSHSVIEKGQTVTLRCDPISGHDNLYWYRRVMGKEIKFLLHFVKESKQDESGMPNNRFLAERTGGTYSTLKVQPAELEDSGVYFCASSLSGTGVVQYFGPGTRLTVT.

The chain employs TRBV6-1 and TRBJ1-3, with a tentative D call TRBD1 (6 bases). From germline, CDR1 is MNHNS and CDR2 SASEGT. Trimming removed 3 bases from V and 4 bases from J, with 13 bases in between. The CDR3 is made up of 15 amino acids. The CDR3 protein is CASSDWGGPGNTIYF. The CDR3 DNA sequence: TGTGCCAGCAGTGATTGGGGGGGCCCAGGAAACACCATATATTTT.